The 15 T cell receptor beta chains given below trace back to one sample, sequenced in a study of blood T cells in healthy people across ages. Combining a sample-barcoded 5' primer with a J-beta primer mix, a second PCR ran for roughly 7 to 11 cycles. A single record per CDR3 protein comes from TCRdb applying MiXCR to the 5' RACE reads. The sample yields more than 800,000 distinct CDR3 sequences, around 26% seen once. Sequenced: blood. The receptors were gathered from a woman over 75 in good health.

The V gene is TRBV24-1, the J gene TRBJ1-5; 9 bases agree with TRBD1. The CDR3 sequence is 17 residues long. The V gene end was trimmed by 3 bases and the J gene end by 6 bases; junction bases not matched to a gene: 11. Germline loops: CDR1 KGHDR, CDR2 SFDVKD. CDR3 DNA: TGTGCCACCAGTGATGCCCCCGGACAGGGGTTTAGTCAGCCCCAGCATTTT. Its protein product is CATSDAPGQGFSQPQHF.

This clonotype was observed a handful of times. Here the CDR3 reads CASSQDLGQEREKLFF. In DNA, the CDR3 is TGTGCCAGCAGCCAAGATCTGGGGCAGGAACGAGAAAAACTGTTTTTT. The chain couples TRBV3-1 to TRBJ1-4, with D perhaps TRBD1 (5 bases). The CDR3 length is 16 residues. Germline V gene sequence: CDR1 LGHDT, CDR2 YNNKEL (reference sequence). Trimming left V 0 bases short and J 8 bases short, with 16 bases between. Complete variable domain (other parts from reference TRBV3-1 and TRBJ1-4): DTAVSQTPKYLVTQMGNDKSIKCEQNLGHDTMYWYKQDSKKFLKIMFSYNNKELIINETVPNRFSPKSPDKAHLNLHINSLELGDSAVYFCASSQDLGQEREKLFFGSGTQLSVL.

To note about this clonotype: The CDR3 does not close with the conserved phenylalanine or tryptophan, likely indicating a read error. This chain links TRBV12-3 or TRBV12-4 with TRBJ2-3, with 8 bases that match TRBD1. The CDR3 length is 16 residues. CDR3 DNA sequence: TGTGCCAGCAGTTTAGATGGCGGGACAGGCACAGATGCGCAGTATTCT. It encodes CASSLDGGTGTDAQYS.

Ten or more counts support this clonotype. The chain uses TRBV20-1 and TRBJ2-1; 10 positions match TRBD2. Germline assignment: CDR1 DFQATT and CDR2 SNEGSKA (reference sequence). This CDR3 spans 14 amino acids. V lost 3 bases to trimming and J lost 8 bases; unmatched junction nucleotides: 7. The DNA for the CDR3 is TGCAGTGCTAGTAATAGCGGGGGGAGCGATGAGCAGTTCTTC. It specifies CSASNSGGSDEQFF.

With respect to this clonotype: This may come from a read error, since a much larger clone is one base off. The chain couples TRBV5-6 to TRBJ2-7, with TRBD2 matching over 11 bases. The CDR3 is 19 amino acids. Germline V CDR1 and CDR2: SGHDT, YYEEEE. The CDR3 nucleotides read TGTGCCAGCAGCTTGGGTCTAGCGGGGGGATTAGAAAGTGGTTACGAGCAGGACTTC. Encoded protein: CASSLGLAGGLESGYEQDF.

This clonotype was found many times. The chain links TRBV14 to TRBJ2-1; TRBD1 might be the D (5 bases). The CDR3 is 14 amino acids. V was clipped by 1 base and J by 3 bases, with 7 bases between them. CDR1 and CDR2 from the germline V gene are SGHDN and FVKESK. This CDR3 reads CASSQARGYNEQFF. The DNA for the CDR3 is TGTGCCAGCAGCCAAGCAAGGGGCTACAATGAGCAGTTCTTC. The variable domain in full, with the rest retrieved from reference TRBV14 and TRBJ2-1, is EAGVTQFPSHSVIEKGQTVTLRCDPISGHDNLYWYRRVMGKEIKFLLHFVKESKQDESGMPNNRFLAERTGGTYSTLKVQPAELEDSGVYFCASSQARGYNEQFFGPGTRLTVL.

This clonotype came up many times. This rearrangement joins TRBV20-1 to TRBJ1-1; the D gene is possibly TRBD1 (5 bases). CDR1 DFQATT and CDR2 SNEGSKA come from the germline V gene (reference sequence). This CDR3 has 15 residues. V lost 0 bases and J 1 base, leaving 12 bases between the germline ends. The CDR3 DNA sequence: TGCAGTGCTAGAGATCTGCCGAGGGGGAACACTGAAGCTTTCTTT. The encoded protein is CSARDLPRGNTEAFF.

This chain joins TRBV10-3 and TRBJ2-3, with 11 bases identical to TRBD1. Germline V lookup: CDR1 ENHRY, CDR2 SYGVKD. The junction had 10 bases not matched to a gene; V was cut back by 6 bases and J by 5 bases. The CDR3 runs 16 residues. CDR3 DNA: TGTGCCATCAGCACGAGGGGGGGACAGGGGGAAGATACGCAGTATTTT. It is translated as CAISTRGGQGEDTQYF.

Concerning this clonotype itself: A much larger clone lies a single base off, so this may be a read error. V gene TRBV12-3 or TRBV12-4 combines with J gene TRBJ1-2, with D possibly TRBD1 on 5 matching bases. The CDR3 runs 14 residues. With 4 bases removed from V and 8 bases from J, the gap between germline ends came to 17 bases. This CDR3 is CASSYDSPHGGYTF. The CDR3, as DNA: TGTGCCAGCAGTTATGACAGCCCTCACGGGGGCTACACCTTC.

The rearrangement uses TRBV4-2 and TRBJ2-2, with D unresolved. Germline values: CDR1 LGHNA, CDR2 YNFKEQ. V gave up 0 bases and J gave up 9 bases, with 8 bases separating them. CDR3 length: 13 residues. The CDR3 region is CASSQEVRRELFF. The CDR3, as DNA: TGTGCCAGCAGCCAAGAGGTTCGGCGGGAGCTGTTTTTT.

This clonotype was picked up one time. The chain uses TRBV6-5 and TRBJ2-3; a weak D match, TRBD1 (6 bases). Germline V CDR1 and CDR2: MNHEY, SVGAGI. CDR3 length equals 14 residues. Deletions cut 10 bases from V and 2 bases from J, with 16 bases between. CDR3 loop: CATRDGQNTDTQYF. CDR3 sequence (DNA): TGTGCCACCAGGGACGGACAGAACACAGATACGCAGTATTTT.

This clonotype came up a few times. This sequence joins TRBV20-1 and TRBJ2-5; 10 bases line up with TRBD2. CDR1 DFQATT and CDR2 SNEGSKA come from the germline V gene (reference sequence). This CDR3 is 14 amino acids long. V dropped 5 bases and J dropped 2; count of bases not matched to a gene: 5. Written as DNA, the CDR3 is TGCAGTGCTGTGAGCGGGGGGGTACAAGAGACCCAGTACTTC. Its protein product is CSAVSGGVQETQYF.

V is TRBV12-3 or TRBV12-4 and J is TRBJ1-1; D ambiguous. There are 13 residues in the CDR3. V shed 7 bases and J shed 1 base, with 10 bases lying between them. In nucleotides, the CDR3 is TGTGCCAGCATTTGGGGATCGAACACTGAAGCTTTCTTT. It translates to CASIWGSNTEAFF.

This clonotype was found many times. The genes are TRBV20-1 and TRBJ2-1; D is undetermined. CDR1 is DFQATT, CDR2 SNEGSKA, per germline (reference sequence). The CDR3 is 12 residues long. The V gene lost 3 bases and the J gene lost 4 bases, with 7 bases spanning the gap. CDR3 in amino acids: CSASLQYNEQFF. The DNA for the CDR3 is TGCAGTGCTAGTCTCCAGTACAATGAGCAGTTCTTC.

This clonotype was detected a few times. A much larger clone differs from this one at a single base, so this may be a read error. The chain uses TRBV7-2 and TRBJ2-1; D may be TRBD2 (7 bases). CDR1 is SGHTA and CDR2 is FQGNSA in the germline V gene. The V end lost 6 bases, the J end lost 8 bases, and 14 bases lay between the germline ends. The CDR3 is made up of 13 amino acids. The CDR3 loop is CASRRGGVYEQFF. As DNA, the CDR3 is TGTGCCAGCAGGCGAGGGGGGGTCTATGAGCAGTTCTTC.